This T cell receptor beta chain emerged from a study of a mutant IDH1 vaccine in newly diagnosed glioma (dated by TCRdb to the early 2020s). Context from the whole study: Patients were given eight vaccinations, in weeks 1, 3, 5, 7, 11, 15, 19 and 23, which matched visits V03 through V10. Before enrollment, patients had received standard therapy of radiotherapy alone, temozolomide alone, or radiochemotherapy with temozolomide; most received the combination. Of the approximately 30 treated patients, approximately 62% were male and 37.5% were female, and the mean age was approximately 39 years. For exploratory analyses, approximately 25 treated patients had longitudinal TCRB deep sequencing done wherever samples were available. Vaccination was initiated 4-6 weeks after radiotherapy alone, or concurrently with temozolomide cycles in the chemotherapy-containing groups. Peripheral blood was drawn at six visits: V03 (baseline), V05, V07, V10, V12 and V13.

The germline V gene encodes CDR1 SNHLY and CDR2 FYNNEI. Germline trimming amounts to 5 bases on V and 5 bases on J, with 5 as the count of junction bases outside the gene matches. From the cysteine up to the phenylalanine, the CDR3 has a length of 16 residues. Just CDR3 DNA is preserved here, 48 bases in frame from base 1. Worth noting for this clone: Its antigen has not been determined. Within one base of it there is no much larger clone, and no base qualities were kept.

Library preparation employed the immunoSEQ multiplex PCR assay. Rearranged TCR beta chain sequences were amplified with the hsTCRB Kit following the manufacturer's protocol. TCRB libraries were sequenced on an Illumina MiSeq. On the authors' methods: Demultiplexing, trimming and gene mapping were performed with the kit vendor's proprietary platform. The source is immuneACCESS, and TCRdb retained only in-frame sequences with V and J called. Part of the clones is not carried over; for the studies checked, unresolved V genes explain less than half of this, and the remainder is unexplained. The V and J calls and the clone size are those of that table, but D and trimming were determined from the DNA. The sample yields some 36,000 clones; around 81% were counted once. About 12% of the sample belongs to the ten largest clones. What the work shows at the level of the full study, not this receptor alone: Immune responses induced by the vaccine were seen in around 94% of patients across multiple MHC alleles. PBMC samples for TCRB deep sequencing were selected based on availability. Pseudoprogression appeared unrelated to alterations in the top peripheral T cell clonotypes detected by TCRB sequencing. It was noted by the authors that analyses of patient blood samples could not be reproduced owing to sample limitations.

Interpreted using the paper, the time point label stands for: week 5, during vaccination. A 20-mer mutant IDH1 peptide at 300 micrograms in Montanide made up each vaccine dose, which was injected subcutaneously together with topical imiquimod. The donors had newly diagnosed IDH1-mutant astrocytomas of WHO grade 3 or 4 that showed loss of nuclear ATRX. The samples were drawn from NOA16, a multicentre, single-arm, open-label phase I trial in Germany that tested a mutant IDH1 peptide vaccine in humans for the first time. Genomic DNA for TCRB sequencing was extracted from EDTA blood using the DNeasy Blood and Tissue Kit.

The sequence was collected from a man aged 45-65 years with glioma. The sequencing used PBMCs, collected from a glioma patient whose treatment included an IDH1 peptide vaccine. Recombination linked TRBV2 to TRBJ2-5; 16 bases in the junction line up with TRBD2. The nucleotide sequence is TGTGCCAGCAGTTCCGGGACTAGCGGGAGGGGGGAGACCCAGTACTTC. The translation is CASSSGTSGRGETQYF.